The next 6 T cell receptor beta chains were all read from a single sample in a study of Graves' ophthalmopathy and Graves' hyperthyroidism. RNA transcripts provided the template for amplifying TCR beta CDR3 regions. Amplification began with first-round RT-PCR using HTBI primers, then second-round multiplex PCR was performed. TCRdb recomputed calls from the multiplex PCR reads with MiXCR, one row per CDR3 protein. The table records 740,000 or so distinct CDR3 sequences, 40% of them present only once. Sequenced input: peripheral blood. The receptors were sampled from an adult man with Graves' ophthalmopathy.

This chain links TRBV13 with TRBJ2-7, with 10 bases aligning to TRBD2. Germline V gene data show CDR1 as PRHDT and CDR2 as FYEKMQ (reference sequence). The CDR3 spans 15 residues. The V segment lost 7 bases and the J segment 1 base; nucleotides outside the gene matches: 7. The CDR3 region has the DNA TGTGCCAGCACCGCCTTAGCGGGGGGATCCTACGAGCAGTACTTC. Translated: CASTALAGGSYEQYF.

This clonotype was picked up a small number of times. This chain joins TRBV20-1 and TRBJ2-7; D remains ambiguous. The V end was cut by 3 bases, the J end by 2 bases, with 11 bases between. Germline CDR1 is DFQATT and CDR2 is SNEGSKA (reference sequence). CDR3 length: 13 residues. In nucleotides, the CDR3 is TGCAGTGCTAGGGCTACAATCACCTACGAGCAGTACTTC. This sequence encodes CSARATITYEQYF.

V is TRBV9 and J is TRBJ1-6, with 9 positions matching TRBD1. CDR3 size: 16 residues. V lost 3 bases to trimming and J lost 6 bases; unmatched junction nucleotides: 7. The germline CDR1 and CDR2 sequences are SGDLS and YYNGEE. In DNA form, the CDR3 reads TGTGCCAGCAGCGACTCGACAGGGGGGCGTAATTCACCCCTCCACTTT. This encodes CASSDSTGGRNSPLHF.

This clonotype occurred many times. One junction end does not reproduce the germline sequence, and a read error may be involved. The chain has TRBV10-3 and TRBJ1-1; D not certain. Germline assignment: CDR1 ENHRY and CDR2 SYGVKD. This CDR3 has 13 residues. CDR3 sequence reads: CASSYLTDYEAFF. The CDR3 coding sequence is TGTGCCAGCAGTTATCTTACAGACTATGAAGCTTTCTTT.

The chain links TRBV7-2 to TRBJ2-5, with 12 bases aligning to TRBD2. Germline V CDR1 and CDR2: SGHTA, FQGNSA. The CDR3 covers 17 residues. Trimming at V came to 8 bases and at J to 4 bases, leaving 14 bases not matched to a gene. The CDR3 protein is CASFKPRLLAGGETQYF. CDR3 DNA: TGTGCCAGCTTCAAGCCCCGCTTACTAGCGGGGGGAGAGACCCAGTACTTC.

The rearrangement links TRBV20-1 to TRBJ2-7; D may be TRBD1 (6 bases). V was shortened by 2 bases and J by 0 bases, with 29 bases between the two germline ends. The germline gives CDR1 DFQATT, CDR2 SNEGSKA (reference sequence). This CDR3 comprises 20 residues. Here the CDR3 reads CSARRLPRRGQSLISYEQYF. The CDR3 DNA is TGCAGTGCTAGACGACTCCCGAGACGGGGACAATCACTAATCTCCTACGAGCAGTACTTC.